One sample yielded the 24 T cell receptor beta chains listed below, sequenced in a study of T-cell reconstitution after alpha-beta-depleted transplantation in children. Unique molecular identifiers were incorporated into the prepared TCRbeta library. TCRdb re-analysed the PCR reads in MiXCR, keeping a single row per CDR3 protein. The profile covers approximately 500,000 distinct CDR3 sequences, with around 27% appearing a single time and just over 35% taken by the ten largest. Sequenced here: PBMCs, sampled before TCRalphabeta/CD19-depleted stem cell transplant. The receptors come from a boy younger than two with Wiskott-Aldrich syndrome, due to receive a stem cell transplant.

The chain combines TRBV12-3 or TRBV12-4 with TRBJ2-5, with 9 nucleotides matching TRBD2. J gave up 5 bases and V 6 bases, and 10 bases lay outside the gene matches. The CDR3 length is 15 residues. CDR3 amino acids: CASRGVAGVGETQYF. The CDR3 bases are TGTGCCAGCAGGGGAGTAGCGGGAGTGGGGGAGACCCAGTACTTC.

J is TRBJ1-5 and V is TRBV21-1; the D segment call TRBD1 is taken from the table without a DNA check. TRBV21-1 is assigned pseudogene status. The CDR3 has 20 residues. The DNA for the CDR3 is TGTGCCAGCAGCAAAGTGCGGAGACAGGGTGTATTATCGGGGAATCAGCCCCAGCATTTT. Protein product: CASSKVRRQGVLSGNQPQHF.

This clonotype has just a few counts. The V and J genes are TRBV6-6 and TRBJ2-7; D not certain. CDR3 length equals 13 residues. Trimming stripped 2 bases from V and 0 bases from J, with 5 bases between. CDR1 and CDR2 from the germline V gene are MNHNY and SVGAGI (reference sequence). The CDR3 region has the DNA TGTGCCAGCAGTTACGCAGGCTCCTACGAGCAGTACTTC. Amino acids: CASSYAGSYEQYF.

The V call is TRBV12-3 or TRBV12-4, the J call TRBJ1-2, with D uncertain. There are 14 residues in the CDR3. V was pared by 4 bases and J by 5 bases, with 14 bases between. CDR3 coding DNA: TGTGCCAGCAGTTCGGGCAGTCGGCGGTATGGCTACACCTTC. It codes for CASSSGSRRYGYTF.

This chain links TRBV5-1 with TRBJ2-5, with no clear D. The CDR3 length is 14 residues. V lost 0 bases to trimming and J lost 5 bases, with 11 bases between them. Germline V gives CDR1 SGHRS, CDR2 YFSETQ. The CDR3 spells CASSLVTRKETQYF. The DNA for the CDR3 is TGCGCCAGCAGCTTGGTCACTCGCAAGGAGACCCAGTACTTC.

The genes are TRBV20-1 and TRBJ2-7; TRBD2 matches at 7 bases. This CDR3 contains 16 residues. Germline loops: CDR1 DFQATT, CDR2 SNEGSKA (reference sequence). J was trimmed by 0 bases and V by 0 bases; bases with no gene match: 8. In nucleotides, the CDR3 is TGCAGTGCTAGAGACCCGGGACTACCCCTCTCCTACGAGCAGTACTTC. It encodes CSARDPGLPLSYEQYF.

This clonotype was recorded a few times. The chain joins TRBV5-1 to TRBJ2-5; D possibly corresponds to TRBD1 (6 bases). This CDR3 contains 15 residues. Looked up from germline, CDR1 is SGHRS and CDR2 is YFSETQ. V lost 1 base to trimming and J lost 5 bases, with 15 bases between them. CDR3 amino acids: CASSLSPLQGETQYF. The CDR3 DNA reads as TGCGCCAGCAGCTTGTCACCCCTCCAGGGGGAGACCCAGTACTTC.

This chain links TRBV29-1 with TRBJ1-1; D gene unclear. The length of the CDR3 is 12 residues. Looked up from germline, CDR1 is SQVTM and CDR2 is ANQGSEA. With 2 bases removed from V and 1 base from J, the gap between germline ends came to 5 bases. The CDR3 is CSVEYTNTEAFF. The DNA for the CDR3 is TGCAGCGTTGAATATACGAACACTGAAGCTTTCTTT.

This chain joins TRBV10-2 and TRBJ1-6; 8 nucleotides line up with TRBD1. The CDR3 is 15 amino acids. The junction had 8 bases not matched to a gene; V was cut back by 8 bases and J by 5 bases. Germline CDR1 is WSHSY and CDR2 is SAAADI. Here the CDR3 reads CASRTRQGNNSPLHF. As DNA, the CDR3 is TGCGCCAGCCGGACTAGACAGGGGAATAATTCACCCCTCCACTTT.

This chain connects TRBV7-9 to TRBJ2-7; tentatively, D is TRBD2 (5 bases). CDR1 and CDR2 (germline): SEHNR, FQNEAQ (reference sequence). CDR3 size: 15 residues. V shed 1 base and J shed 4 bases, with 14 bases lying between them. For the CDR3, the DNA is TGTGCCAGCAGCTTAGGAGGGTTAACAACTTACGAGCAGTACTTC. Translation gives CASSLGGLTTYEQYF.

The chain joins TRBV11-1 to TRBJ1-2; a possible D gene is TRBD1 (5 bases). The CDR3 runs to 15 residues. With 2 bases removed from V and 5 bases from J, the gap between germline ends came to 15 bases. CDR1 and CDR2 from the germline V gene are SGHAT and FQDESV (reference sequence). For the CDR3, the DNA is TGTGCCAGCAGCTTATTGGGGGACGGCTTGTATGGCTACACCTTC. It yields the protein CASSLLGDGLYGYTF.

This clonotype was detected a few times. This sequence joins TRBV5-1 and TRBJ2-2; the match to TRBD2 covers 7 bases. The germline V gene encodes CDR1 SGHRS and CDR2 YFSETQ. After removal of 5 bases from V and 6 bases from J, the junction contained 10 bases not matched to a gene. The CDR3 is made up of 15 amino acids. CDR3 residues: CASRRGDEVAGELFF. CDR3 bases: TGCGCCAGCAGACGGGGGGACGAAGTTGCCGGGGAGCTGTTTTTT.

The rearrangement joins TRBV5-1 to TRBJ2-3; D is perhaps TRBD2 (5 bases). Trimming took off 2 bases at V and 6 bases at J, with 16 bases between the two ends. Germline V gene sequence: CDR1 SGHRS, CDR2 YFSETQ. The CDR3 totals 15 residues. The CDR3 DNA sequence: TGCGCCAGCAGCTTCTCCCCGGGAAGCGCGGATACGCAGTATTTT. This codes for CASSFSPGSADTQYF.

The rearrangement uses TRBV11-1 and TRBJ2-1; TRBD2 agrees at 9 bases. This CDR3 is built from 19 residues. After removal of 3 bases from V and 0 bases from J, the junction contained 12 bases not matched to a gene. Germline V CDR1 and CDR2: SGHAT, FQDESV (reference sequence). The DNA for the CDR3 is TGTGCCAGCAGCTTCCGGACTAGCGCGATCCCGAGCTCCTACAATGAGCAGTTCTTC. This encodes CASSFRTSAIPSSYNEQFF.

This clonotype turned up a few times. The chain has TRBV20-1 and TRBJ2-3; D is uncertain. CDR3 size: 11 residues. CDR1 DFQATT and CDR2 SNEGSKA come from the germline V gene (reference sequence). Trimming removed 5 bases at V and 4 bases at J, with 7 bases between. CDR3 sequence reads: CSAEPADTQYF. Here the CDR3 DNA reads TGCAGTGCTGAGCCCGCAGATACGCAGTATTTT.

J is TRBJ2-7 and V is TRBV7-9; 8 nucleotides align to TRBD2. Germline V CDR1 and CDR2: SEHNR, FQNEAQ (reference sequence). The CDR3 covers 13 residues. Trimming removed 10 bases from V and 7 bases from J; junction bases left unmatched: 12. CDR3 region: CATTSGGRGEQYF. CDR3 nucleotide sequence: TGTGCCACAACGAGCGGGGGAAGGGGTGAGCAGTACTTC.

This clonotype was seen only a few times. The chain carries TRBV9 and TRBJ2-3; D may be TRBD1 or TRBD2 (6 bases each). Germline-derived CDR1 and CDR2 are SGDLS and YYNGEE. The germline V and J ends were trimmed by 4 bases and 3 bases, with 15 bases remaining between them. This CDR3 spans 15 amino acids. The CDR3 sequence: CASSSLRGGTDTQYF. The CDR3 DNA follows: TGTGCCAGCAGCTCCCTCAGGGGAGGTACAGATACGCAGTATTTT. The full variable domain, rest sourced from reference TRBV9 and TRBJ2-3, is DSGVTQTPKHLITATGQRVTLRCSPRSGDLSVYWYQQSLDQGLQFLIQYYNGEERAKGNILERFSAQQFPDLHSELNLSSLELGDSALYFCASSSLRGGTDTQYFGPGTRLTVL.

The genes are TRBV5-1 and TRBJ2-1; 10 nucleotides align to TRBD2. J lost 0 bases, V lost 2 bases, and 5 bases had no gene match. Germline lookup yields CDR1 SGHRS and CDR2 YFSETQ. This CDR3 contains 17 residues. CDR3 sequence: CASSFLLAGCSYNEQFF. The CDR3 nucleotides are TGCGCCAGCAGCTTTTTACTAGCGGGGTGCTCCTACAATGAGCAGTTCTTC.

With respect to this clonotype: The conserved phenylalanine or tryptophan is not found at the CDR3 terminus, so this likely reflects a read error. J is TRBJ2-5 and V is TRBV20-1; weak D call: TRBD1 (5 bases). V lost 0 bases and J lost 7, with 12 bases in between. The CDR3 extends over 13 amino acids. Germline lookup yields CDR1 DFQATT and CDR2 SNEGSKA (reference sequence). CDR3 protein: CSARELRQRTQYL. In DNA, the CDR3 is TGCAGTGCTAGAGAACTCCGACAGAGGACCCAGTACCTC.

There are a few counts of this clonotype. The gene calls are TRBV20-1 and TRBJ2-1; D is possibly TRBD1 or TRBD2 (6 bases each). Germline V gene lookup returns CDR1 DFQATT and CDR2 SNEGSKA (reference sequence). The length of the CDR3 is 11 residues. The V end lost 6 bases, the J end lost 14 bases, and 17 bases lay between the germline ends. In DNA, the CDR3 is TGCAGTGCCGAAGTTTACAGGGAGGAGTTCTTC. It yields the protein CSAEVYREEFF.

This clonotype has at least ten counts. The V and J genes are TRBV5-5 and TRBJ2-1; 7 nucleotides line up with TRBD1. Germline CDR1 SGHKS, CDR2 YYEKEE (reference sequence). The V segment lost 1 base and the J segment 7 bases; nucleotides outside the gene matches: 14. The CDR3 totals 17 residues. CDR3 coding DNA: TGTGCCAGCAGCTTGAACGTACTGGGACAGAGTCGAAATGAGCAGTTCTTC. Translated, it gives CASSLNVLGQSRNEQFF.

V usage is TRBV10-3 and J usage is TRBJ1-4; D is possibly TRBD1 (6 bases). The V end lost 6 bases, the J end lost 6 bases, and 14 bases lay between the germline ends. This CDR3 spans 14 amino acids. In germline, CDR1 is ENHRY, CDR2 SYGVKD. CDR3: CAISPGQNDEKLFF. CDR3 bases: TGTGCCATCAGCCCAGGACAGAATGATGAAAAACTGTTTTTT.

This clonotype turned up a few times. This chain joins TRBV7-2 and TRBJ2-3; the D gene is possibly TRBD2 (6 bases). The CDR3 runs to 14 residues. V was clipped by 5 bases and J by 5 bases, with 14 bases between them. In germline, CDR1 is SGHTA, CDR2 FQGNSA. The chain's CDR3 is CASSPRLGGDTQYF. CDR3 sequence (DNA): TGTGCCAGCAGCCCCCGACTAGGCGGAGATACGCAGTATTTT.

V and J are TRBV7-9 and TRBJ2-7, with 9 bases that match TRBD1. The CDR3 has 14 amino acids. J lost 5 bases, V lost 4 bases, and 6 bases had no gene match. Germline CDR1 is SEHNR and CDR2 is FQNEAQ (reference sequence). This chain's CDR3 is CASSYRDRDHEQYF. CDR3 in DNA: TGTGCCAGCAGCTACCGGGACAGGGACCACGAGCAGTACTTC. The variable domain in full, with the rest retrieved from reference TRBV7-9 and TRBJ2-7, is DTGVSQNPRHKITKRGQNVTFRCDPISEHNRLYWYRQTLGQGPEFLTYFQNEAQLEKSRLLSDRFSAERPKGSFSTLEIQRTEQGDSAMYLCASSYRDRDHEQYFGPGTRLTVT.